This is a list of T cell receptor beta chains from one sample in a study of T cell responses to AZD1222 COVID-19 vaccine. Profiling relied on immunoSEQ multiplex PCR, and the TCRdb table lists in-frame clones only, not all of them. This sample has some 150,000 clones; approximately 90% occur once, and the top ten carry around 16%. This specimen was peripheral blood, taken on day 0 of AZD1222 vaccination. These receptors all stem from an adult in good health. Both conserved end residues are trimmed from each CDR3.

v_gene	j_gene	CDR3aa
TRBV19	TRBJ1-6	ASSTLSGQGGPLH
TRBV27	TRBJ2-2	ASSRTGGGGELF
TRBV5-1	TRBJ1-2	ASSLVQGWSYGYT
TRBV2	TRBJ1-5	ASTLGTPGFNQPQH
TRBV9	TRBJ1-1	ASSVGQLNTEAF
TRBV7-8	TRBJ1-1	ASSLAFTDRADTEAF
TRBV7-9	TRBJ1-5	ASSDSGTGMLQPQH
TRBV11-2	TRBJ2-3	ASSFQRLTDTQY
TRBV5-6	TRBJ2-1	ASNPPRRGGVYNEQF
TRBV10-3	TRBJ2-5	AISGVNQETQY
TRBV6-2/TRBV6-3	TRBJ2-4	ASSPDSNIQY
TRBV4-3	TRBJ1-3	ASSQAPQGAGGNTIY
TRBV12-3/TRBV12-4	TRBJ1-5	ASSLRYQPQH
TRBV6-5	TRBJ1-2	ASSYSSGEGGYT
TRBV27	TRBJ1-2	ASRPTQQVLSSTTYGYT
TRBV28	TRBJ1-2	ASMDYGYT
TRBV19	TRBJ2-1	ASSAGLGRNEQF
TRBV7-9	TRBJ1-2	ASSHFRGTNYGYT
TRBV5-3	TRBJ1-5	ARSRERLGNQPQH
TRBV6-2/TRBV6-3	TRBJ1-1	ASSYSIVSGINTEAF
TRBV19	TRBJ2-6	ASRLSDGGANVLT
TRBV10-3	TRBJ1-1	ATSDQVGSPF
TRBV6-4	TRBJ1-3	FSGQGAYTIY
TRBV6-4	TRBJ2-7	ASSAVYSPSYEQY
TRBV18	TRBJ1-2	ASSPSQGDGYT
TRBV3-1/TRBV3-2	TRBJ2-3	ASSQDSRGALY
TRBV18	TRBJ1-1	ASSPRGNTEAF
TRBV6-5	TRBJ1-2	ASSPDRVDGYT
TRBV10-3	TRBJ2-7	AISDGTSSSYEQY
TRBV28	TRBJ1-5	ASSLVHQPQH
TRBV22-1	TRBJ2-7	PGSAGLVSSDEQY
TRBV10-3	TRBJ1-3	AISDGPSGNTIY
TRBV5-4	TRBJ2-2	ASSYGQANTGELF
TRBV3-1/TRBV3-2	TRBJ2-1	ASSQDYRYNEQF
TRBV7-2	TRBJ1-5	ASSLAGRGSNQPQH
TRBV7-2	TRBJ1-2	ASSLGGTGYGYT
TRBV5-8	TRBJ1-1	ASSLWKGGNTEAF
TRBV7-9	TRBJ2-5	ASSSPQQGGTQY
TRBV2	TRBJ1-5	ASSPQGFSNQPQH
TRBV9	TRBJ2-1	ASSVVGSGGAGEQF
TRBV7-9	TRBJ1-1	ASSLEVQNTEAF
TRBV5-1	TRBJ2-1	ASSPTGERAYNEQF
TRBV2	TRBJ2-7	ASRGVHEQY
TRBV6-5	TRBJ2-7	ASSYSTSGGYEQY
TRBV4-2	TRBJ2-2	ASSQDGAGGSVLGELF
TRBV5-8	TRBJ2-7	ASSWTGMGEQY
TRBV7-9	TRBJ2-4	ASSLGDRAIIQY
TRBV11-1	TRBJ2-1	ASSRSLAGGRGEQF
TRBV9	TRBJ1-2	ASSSRQGIDYGYT
TRBV10-3	TRBJ1-1	AIRAGALRDAEAF
TRBV4-2	TRBJ2-3	ASSHYATRAPSADTQY
TRBV19	TRBJ2-1	ASTGGLTYNEQF
TRBV5-1	TRBJ2-7	ASSLGTGPLEEQY
TRBV5-4	TRBJ1-2	ASSLHTGIHGYT
TRBV19	TRBJ1-4	ASSIDRGRKLF